This T cell receptor (beta chain) was observed in a study of blood T cell repertoires in COVID-19. Overall study: There were acute and convalescent COVID-19 samples, and they came from the United States, Italy and Spain. T cells, B-cell-depleted T cells, or PBMCs supplied cDNA or gDNA.

How the authors handled the data: Cell counts per sample came from amplifying reference gene primers. TCRdb's copy holds only in-frame clones and misses some; the assay was immunoSEQ multiplex PCR. That table is the source of V, J and clone size, and D and trimming were worked out from the DNA. The table includes around 100,000 clones, around 83% detected once. Germline V gene data show CDR1 as LGHDT and CDR2 as YNNKEL (reference sequence). The V and J ends lost 8 bases and 2 bases, in that order; junction bases with no gene match: 4. The CDR3 extends over 14 amino acids. Sequencing input: peripheral blood. This receptor was taken from a man between 65 and 79 years old with acute or convalescent COVID-19. The chain combines TRBV3-1 (or the pseudogene TRBV3-2) with TRBJ1-4; TRBD1 aligns across 8 bases. The CDR3 is CASGPGGTNEKLFF. The CDR3 coding sequence is TGTGCCAGCGGACCAGGGGGCACTAATGAAAAACTGTTTTTT.